This T cell receptor beta chain was identified in a study of T-cell reconstitution after alpha-beta-depleted transplantation in children. There are a few counts of this clonotype. The TCRbeta library incorporated unique molecular identifiers. TCRdb reprocessed the PCR reads via MiXCR and lists one record per CDR3 protein. Of around 600,000 distinct CDR3 sequences in the sample, approximately 17% were seen once. This material consisted of PBMCs from the stem cell graft donor, taken from the stem cell graft. This TCR was recovered from a human donor who donated a stem cell graft to a child with acute myeloid leukemia.

CDR3 sequence (DNA): TGTGCCAGTAGTATCGTGGGACGGATAGAGACCCAGTACTTC. This gives the protein CASSIVGRIETQYF. The chain recombines TRBV19 with TRBJ2-5; the D gene could be TRBD1 or TRBD2 (5 bases each). The CDR3 loop spans 14 amino acids. The germline V gene encodes CDR1 LNHDA and CDR2 SQIVND (reference sequence). Trimming took off 3 bases at V and 4 bases at J, with 12 bases between the two ends.